Below are 11 T cell receptor beta chains sequenced from a single sample in a study of regulatory T cells in long-lasting Graves disease. Construction of TCR beta libraries relied on iRepertoire HTBI primers and on Arm-PCR targeting CDR3 regions. MiXCR, run by TCRdb on the multiplex PCR reads, gives a single entry per CDR3 protein. The sample includes around 500,000 distinct CDR3 sequences, about 14% of them seen just once. Time point specified: newly diagnosed GD, antithyroid drugs for less than 3 months. The authors made the TCR library using RNA they extracted from PBMCs. These data also featured in a second study, about T cells in Graves' hyperthyroidism and ophthalmopathy.

The sequenced sample was peripheral blood mononuclear cells (PBMCs), obtained at new diagnosis, from a patient treated with antithyroid drugs. These receptors were obtained from a man aged 25 to 45 with Graves disease.

The table lists this clonotype with many counts. As DNA, the CDR3 is TGTGCCAGCAGCTTATTCCGGACTAGCGAGAATGAGCAGTTCTTC. Protein product: CASSLFRTSENEQFF. The chain has TRBV11-2 and TRBJ2-1, with 9 bases aligning to TRBD2. Germline V gene sequence: CDR1 SGHAT, CDR2 FQNNGV. This CDR3 region has 15 residues. After removal of 2 bases from V and 7 bases from J, the junction contained 6 bases not matched to a gene. Using reference TRBV11-2 and TRBJ2-1 for the parts outside the CDR3, the full variable domain is EAGVAQSPRYKIIEKRQSVAFWCNPISGHATLYWYQQILGQGPKLLIQFQNNGVVDDSQLPKDRFSAERLKGVDSTLKIQPAKLEDSAVYLCASSLFRTSENEQFFGPGTRLTVL.

This clonotype was observed at least ten times. The gene calls are TRBV20-1 and TRBJ1-4; maybe TRBD1 (5 bases). Trimming pared 0 bases from V and 5 bases from J, leaving 16 bases between. CDR3 size: 16 residues. Germline assignment: CDR1 DFQATT and CDR2 SNEGSKA (reference sequence). The CDR3 DNA is TGCAGTGCTAGAGATGGTGCGCGGGGCTGGAATGAAAAACTGTTTTTT. Protein product: CSARDGARGWNEKLFF.

The chain has TRBV19 and TRBJ2-7, with TRBD1 matching 9 bases. This CDR3 region has 17 residues. Trimming cost V 5 bases and J 2 bases; bases outside gene matches: 13. From germline, CDR1 is LNHDA and CDR2 SQIVND (reference sequence). The DNA of the CDR3 is TGTGCCAGTAGTGTCTCTTACCGGGACAGGGATCCCTACGAGCAGTACTTC. It codes for CASSVSYRDRDPYEQYF.

This clonotype was observed many times. CDR3 sequence: CASSLVGSGRNEQYF. CDR3 sequence (DNA): TGTGCCAGCAGCTTAGTAGGATCGGGTAGGAACGAGCAGTACTTC. V gene TRBV7-9 combines with J gene TRBJ2-7; D gene unclear. The ends were cut back, 1 base at V and 5 bases at J, with 15 bases in the middle. The CDR3 contains 15 residues. Germline V CDR1 and CDR2: SEHNR, FQNEAQ (reference sequence).

This clonotype turned up a few times. Just one base apart from a much larger clone, this may be a read error. In DNA form, the CDR3 reads TGTGCCACCAGCAGAGAGGGCGGGAGTGGGAATGAGCAGTACTTC. Translating it yields CATSREGGSGNEQYF. The V gene is TRBV15, the J gene TRBJ2-7; 7 bases match TRBD2. Germline V gene sequence: CDR1 LNHNV, CDR2 YYDKDF (reference sequence). The CDR3 sequence is 15 residues long. The J segment lost 7 bases and the V segment lost 0 bases, leaving 9 bases of the junction unmatched.

This clonotype was seen repeatedly, ten times or more. This chain's CDR3 is CSVSSGRPSDTQYF. The CDR3 region has the DNA TGCAGCGTCTCGAGCGGGAGGCCTTCAGATACGCAGTATTTT. The V gene is TRBV29-1, the J gene TRBJ2-3; 9 nucleotides match TRBD2. The CDR3 is 14 amino acids. The germline gives CDR1 SQVTM, CDR2 ANQGSEA. With 6 bases clipped from V and 4 bases from J, the junction kept 8 bases outside the gene matches.

This rearrangement joins TRBV11-2 to TRBJ2-7; D is perhaps TRBD2 (5 bases). This CDR3 spans 17 amino acids. Germline V gene data show CDR1 as SGHAT and CDR2 as FQNNGV. V was pared by 4 bases and J by 4 bases, with 23 bases between. In DNA, the CDR3 is TGTGCCAGCAGCTACCCCACTACCCCGACGGGGAGTTACGAGCAGTACTTC. It is translated as CASSYPTTPTGSYEQYF.

This clonotype came up many times. V and J are TRBV10-1 and TRBJ1-5, with 8 bases lining up with TRBD1. Germline values: CDR1 WNHNN, CDR2 SYGVQD (reference sequence). The CDR3 consists of 14 residues. Trimming took 2 bases from V and 5 from J; bases not matched to a gene: 2. The chain's CDR3 is CASSEMGQDQPQHF. DNA of the CDR3: TGCGCCAGCAGTGAGATGGGACAGGATCAGCCCCAGCATTTT.

This clonotype came up many times. The CDR3 region is CASSTTRTPRGAETQYF. DNA of the CDR3: TGTGCCAGCAGTACGACTCGGACTCCTAGGGGTGCAGAGACCCAGTACTTC. The chain carries TRBV5-5 and TRBJ2-5; D possibly uses TRBD1 or TRBD2 (5 bases each). The CDR3 is 17 amino acids. Germline V CDR1 and CDR2: SGHKS, YYEKEE (reference sequence). Deletions cut 5 bases from V and 4 bases from J, with 24 bases between.

This clonotype was recorded a few times. The chain couples TRBV6-2 or TRBV6-3 to TRBJ1-2; weak D call: TRBD1 (5 bases). Trimming shortened V by 8 bases and J by 0 bases, and 25 bases separated the two germline ends. The CDR3 extends over 18 amino acids. Germline V lookup: CDR1 MNHEY, CDR2 SVGEGT. The DNA of the CDR3 is TGTGCCAGCGGGACCTCGGGACCACCAGACCCATCTAACTATGGCTACACCTTC. Protein sequence: CASGTSGPPDPSNYGYTF.

The rearrangement uses TRBV20-1 and TRBJ2-3; no firm D call. CDR1 is DFQATT and CDR2 is SNEGSKA in the germline V gene (reference sequence). The CDR3 covers 9 residues. V was pared by 7 bases and J by 6 bases, with 5 bases between. This CDR3 reads CSVRDTQYF. CDR3 DNA: TGCAGTGTACGGGATACGCAGTATTTT.